This TCR beta chain came from a study of identical twins. As for this clonotype: Its specificity is not known.

Trimming shortened V by 7 bases and J by 4 bases, and 14 bases separated the two germline ends. The CDR3 is 13 amino acids. The germline V gene encodes CDR1 SNHLY and CDR2 FYNNEI. TCRdb ran MiXCR on the 5' RACE reads and lists one entry per CDR3 protein. The sample lists about 1.7 million distinct CDR3 sequences; about 32% were seen once. Study outcomes and limitations: With abundant cord blood beta clonotypes, insertions were fewer; memory repertoires showed no such pattern.

The sample was cord blood. The V call is TRBV2, the J call TRBJ2-7, with D perhaps assigned TRBD1 or TRBD2 (6 bases each). The receptor was derived from a newborn girl in good health. CDR3 loop: CASTGGGEYEQYF. CDR3 bases: TGTGCCAGCACCGGAGGGGGAGAGTACGAGCAGTACTTC.